This TCR beta chain was recovered during a study of OX40 agonist ivuxolimab in advanced cancers. As for the study in general: Three partial responders included one hepatocellular carcinoma patient and two cutaneous melanoma patients. Regarding the study as a whole: CD8+ T cells were the subset that, on average, had more expanded clones than CD4+. Not determined was the antigen specificity of the expanded peripheral T cells.

The V gene's germline CDR1 is MGHRA and CDR2 YSYEKL. The CDR3 consists of 12 residues. V shed 1 base and J 9 bases; nucleotides not matched to a gene: 0. Anyone with autoimmune disease history or systemic immunosuppression was excluded. Comment on this clone: Its specificity is unknown.

The protocol was immunoSEQ multiplex PCR, while the TCRdb copy is restricted to in-frame clones and leaves out a portion. The sample lists roughly 92,000 clones, 90% to 95% occurring once. The source material was CD4+ or CD8+ T cells sorted from blood, sampled in a trial of the OX40 agonist ivuxolimab. J is TRBJ2-1 and V is TRBV4-1; the match to TRBD2 covers 7 bases. The TCR comes from an adult with an advanced solid tumor such as melanoma, head and neck, liver or kidney cancer. CDR3 nucleotides: TGCGCCAGCAGCCAAGCTAGCGGTGAGCAGTTCTTC. This codes for CASSQASGEQFF.